This TCR beta chain was documented in a study of T cells in Graves' hyperthyroidism and ophthalmopathy. Each diagnosis was grounded in clinical symptoms, serum thyroxine and TRAb, thyroid ultrasound, and orbital computed tomography. Study-level findings and limits: Among clonotypes expanded in thyroid above 0.001, most were also found in blood.

This clonotype was counted ten times or more. The antigen remains unidentified. RNA transcripts served as the template for amplifying TCR beta CDR3 regions. The primer set for the first-round RT-PCR of the TCR CDR3 was HTBI. TCRdb reprocessed the multiplex PCR reads via MiXCR and lists one record per CDR3 protein. The sample comprises fewer than 450,000 distinct CDR3 sequences, 11% to 15% of which are singletons, and 25% to 30% rests with the top ten. What was sequenced was blood. This clonotype was sampled from a man aged 50 to 60 with Graves' ophthalmopathy.

This chain's CDR3 is CASSQVGKTYEQYF. The CDR3 region has the DNA TGCGCCAGCAGCCAAGTCGGGAAAACCTACGAGCAGTACTTC. This sequence joins TRBV4-1 and TRBJ2-7, with a tentative D call TRBD2 (5 bases). CDR3 length: 14 residues. V lost 1 base, J lost 2 bases, and 9 bases lay in between. The germline CDR1 and CDR2 sequences are MGHRA and YSYEKL.